A single sample gave rise to the 15 T cell receptor beta chains below, sequenced in a study of beta chain features in type 1 diabetes. Overall study results and limits: Significant though moderate, a shortening of TCRB CDR3s appeared in all four CD4+ subsets of Type 1 diabetes patients.

Their antigen targets remain unknown. The authors reverse transcribed all of the isolated RNA, so sequencing captured expressed TCRB transcripts. Clones were sequenced by immunoSEQ multiplex PCR, and TCRdb holds only the in-frame ones, with some missing. The sample shows about 700,000 clones, around 15% of them seen only once. Sequenced sample: naive CD4+ T cells from blood. Source of these receptors: a man between 18 and 35 years old with type 1 diabetes.

This chain uses TRBV29-1 with TRBJ1-2; the match to TRBD1 covers 7 bases. CDR3 length: 12 amino acids. CDR1 is SQVTM, CDR2 ANQGSEA, per germline. Unmatched junction bases numbered 2, after V lost 4 bases and J lost 3 bases. Here the CDR3 DNA reads TGCAGCGTTGGTGGACAGGACTATGGCTACACCTTC. It specifies CSVGGQDYGYTF.

This clone was seen a handful of times. This sequence joins TRBV6-5 and TRBJ1-2; D call uncertain. There are 12 residues in the CDR3. V dropped 6 bases and J dropped 9 bases, with 14 bases sitting between them. Germline CDR1 MNHEY, CDR2 SVGAGI. CDR3 amino acids: CASREVGESYTF. CDR3 DNA sequence: TGTGCCAGCAGGGAAGTGGGAGAAAGCTACACCTTC.

This CDR3 reads CASSAEGRGAYNEQFF. Here the CDR3 DNA reads TGTGCCAGTAGTGCAGAAGGTAGGGGTGCGTACAATGAGCAGTTCTTC. This chain uses TRBV19 with TRBJ2-1, with D possibly TRBD1 on 5 matching bases. Germline CDR1 reads LNHDA; CDR2 reads SQIVND (reference sequence). The CDR3 is made up of 16 amino acids. V lost 5 bases to trimming and J lost 4 bases, with 18 bases between them.

This clone has ten or more counts. This chain uses TRBV23-1 with TRBJ2-2, with D uncertain. TRBV23-1 is filed as an ORF, its function uncertain. The CDR3 runs to 10 residues. The CDR3 reads CTVNTGELFF. The CDR3 DNA follows: TGCACAGTGAACACCGGGGAGCTGTTTTTT.

In the case of this clone: The same CDR3 is also encoded by other DNA sequences in this sample. The rearrangement joins TRBV10-3 to TRBJ2-5; maybe TRBD2 (7 bases). V was trimmed by 3 bases and J by 4 bases, leaving 12 bases between them. Looked up from germline, CDR1 is ENHRY and CDR2 is SYGVKD. This CDR3 spans 14 amino acids. The CDR3 nucleotides read TGTGCCATCAGTGAACGGGGGGCAGGAGAGACCCAGTACTTC. This codes for CAISERGAGETQYF.

V is TRBV5-4 and J is TRBJ1-2; 9 positions match TRBD1. J lost 6 bases, V lost 5 bases, and 5 bases had no gene match. This CDR3 contains 13 residues. Germline V gene lookup returns CDR1 SGHNT and CDR2 YYREEE (reference sequence). CDR3 nucleotide sequence: TGTGCCAGCAGTCAAACAGGGGGCGATGGCTACACCTTC. It codes for CASSQTGGDGYTF.

This clone was counted a few times. J is TRBJ2-7 and V is TRBV6-1; possibly TRBD1 or TRBD2 for D (5 bases each). This CDR3 has 13 residues. The V gene lost 4 bases and the J gene lost 3 bases, with 10 bases spanning the gap. Germline V gives CDR1 MNHNS, CDR2 SASEGT. This CDR3 is CASSGDQGYEQYF. CDR3 DNA: TGTGCCAGCAGTGGGGACCAGGGCTACGAGCAGTACTTC.

The chain combines TRBV27 with TRBJ2-7; D unclear. Trimming removed 5 bases from V and 3 bases from J, with 23 bases in between. This CDR3 has 17 amino acids. Germline lookup yields CDR1 MNHEY and CDR2 SMNVEV (reference sequence). Here the CDR3 DNA reads TGTGCCAGCAGTGGTGGGGATCCCAGGCCGAACCGCTACGAGCAGTACTTC. It codes for CASSGGDPRPNRYEQYF.

A few counts support this clone. The chain has TRBV2 and TRBJ2-5; 8 nucleotides align to TRBD2. The CDR3 spans 16 residues. CDR1 is SNHLY, CDR2 FYNNEI, per germline. Losses at the gene ends were 4 bases for V and 2 bases for J; bases not matched to a gene: 9. In DNA, the CDR3 is TGTGCCAGCAGTGCTGAAGGCGGGGGGAATCAAGAGACCCAGTACTTC. Translated, it gives CASSAEGGGNQETQYF. The full variable domain, rest sourced from reference TRBV2 and TRBJ2-5, is EPEVTQTPSHQVTQMGQEVILRCVPISNHLYFYWYRQILGQKVEFLVSFYNNEISEKSEIFDDQFSVERPDGSNFTLKIRSTKLEDSAMYFCASSAEGGGNQETQYFGPGTRLLVL.

The chain is built from TRBV18 and TRBJ1-1, with D possibly matching TRBD1 (6 bases). The germline CDR1 and CDR2 sequences are KGHSH and LQKENI. Trimming pared 3 bases from V and 1 base from J, leaving 12 bases between. This CDR3 contains 15 residues. DNA for the CDR3: TGTGCCAGCTCACCTATGGACAGAGAGAACACTGAAGCTTTCTTT. Translated, it gives CASSPMDRENTEAFF. Variable domain in full (rest from reference TRBV18 and TRBJ1-1): NAGVMQNPRHLVRRRGQEARLRCSPMKGHSHVYWYRQLPEEGLKFMVYLQKENIIDESGMPKERFSAEFPKEGPSILRIQQVVRGDSAAYFCASSPMDRENTEAFFGQGTRLTVV.

The J gene is TRBJ1-1, the V gene TRBV27; unclear D gene. CDR3 length: 14 amino acids. CDR1 and CDR2 from the germline V gene are MNHEY and SMNVEV (reference sequence). Trimming took 1 base from V and 4 from J, leaving 10 bases between them. The CDR3 is CASSLYPGSTEAFF. The CDR3 DNA is TGTGCCAGCAGTTTATATCCGGGGAGCACTGAAGCTTTCTTT.

The V call is TRBV27, the J call TRBJ1-1; a possible D gene is TRBD1 (5 bases). Germline V CDR1 and CDR2: MNHEY, SMNVEV (reference sequence). The CDR3 loop spans 15 amino acids. Trimming removed 3 bases at V and 3 bases at J, with 14 bases between. The CDR3 DNA reads TGTGCCAGCAGTTTCCAGGGTTTTGGAGACACTGAAGCTTTCTTT. It specifies CASSFQGFGDTEAFF.

The genes are TRBV28 and TRBJ1-2; D possibly corresponds to TRBD1 (6 bases). Per the germline V gene, CDR1 is MDHEN and CDR2 is SYDVKM. The ends were cut back, 7 bases at V and 3 bases at J, with 9 bases in the middle. The CDR3 has 12 amino acids. The CDR3 DNA reads TGTGCCAGCACCACAGGGCACTATGGCTACACCTTC. Its protein product is CASTTGHYGYTF.

This clone appeared a few times. This sequence joins TRBV13 and TRBJ2-5; perhaps TRBD2 as D (6 bases). V dropped 4 bases and J dropped 5 bases, with 23 bases sitting between them. The CDR3 has 17 amino acids. The germline gives CDR1 PRHDT, CDR2 FYEKMQ (reference sequence). This chain's CDR3 is CASSSLTRGGDGETQYF. For the CDR3, the DNA is TGTGCCAGCAGCTCCCTTACGAGGGGCGGGGACGGGGAGACCCAGTACTTC.

The V call is TRBV25-1, the J call TRBJ1-6, with D uncertain. Looked up from germline, CDR1 is MGHDK and CDR2 is SYGVNS. The V end was cut by 6 bases, the J end by 7 bases, with 10 bases between. The CDR3 has 13 residues. CDR3 region: CASRGPRNSPLHF. The CDR3 DNA sequence: TGTGCCAGCAGAGGGCCCAGAAATTCACCCCTCCACTTT. The variable domain in full, completed from reference TRBV25-1 and TRBJ1-6, reads EADIYQTPRYLVIGTGKKITLECSQTMGHDKMYWYQQDPGMELHLIHYSYGVNSTEKGDLSSESTVSRIRTEHFPLTLESARPSHTSQYLCASRGPRNSPLHFGNGTRLTVT.